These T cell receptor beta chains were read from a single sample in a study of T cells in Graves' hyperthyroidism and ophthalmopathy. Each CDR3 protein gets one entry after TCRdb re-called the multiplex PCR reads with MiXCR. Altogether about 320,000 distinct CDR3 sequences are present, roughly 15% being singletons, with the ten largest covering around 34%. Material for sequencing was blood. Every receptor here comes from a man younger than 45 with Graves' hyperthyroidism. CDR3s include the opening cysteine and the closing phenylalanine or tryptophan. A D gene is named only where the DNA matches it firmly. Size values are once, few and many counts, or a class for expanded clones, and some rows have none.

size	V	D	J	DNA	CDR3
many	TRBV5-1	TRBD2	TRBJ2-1	TGCGCCAGCAGCCGCGTAGCGGGGAATGAGCAGTTCTTC	CASSRVAGNEQFF
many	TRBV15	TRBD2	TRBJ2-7	TGTGCCACCAGAGCGGGAGAGAGGAGTTACGAGCAGTACTTC	CATRAGERSYEQYF
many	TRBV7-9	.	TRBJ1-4	TGTGCCAGCAGCCCAGACACCCGTTACCTTGCAACTAATGAAAAACTGTTTTTT	CASSPDTRYLATNEKLFF
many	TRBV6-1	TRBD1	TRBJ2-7	TGTGCCAGCAGTCCCCCATCCGGGACAGGGGGTGAGCAGTACTTC	CASSPPSGTGGEQYF
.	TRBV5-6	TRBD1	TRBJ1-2	TGTGCCAGCAGCTTGGTAACAGGGGGCTGGGGCTACACCTTC	CASSLVTGGWGYTF
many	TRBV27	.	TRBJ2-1	TGTGCCAGCAGTTTATCACAGGACAGTTACAATGAGCAGTTCTTC	CASSLSQDSYNEQFF
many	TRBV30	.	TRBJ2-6	TGTGCCTCGGCCGGACCGCTCTCTGGGGCCAACGTCCTGACTTTC	CASAGPLSGANVLTF
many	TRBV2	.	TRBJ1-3	TGTGCCAGCAGGGATCGTTGGAGGGGAAACACCATATATTTT	CASRDRWRGNTIYF
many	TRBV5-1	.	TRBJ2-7	TGCGCCAGCAGCTCGGAGGGGAGCGGCGAGCAGTACTTC	CASSSEGSGEQYF
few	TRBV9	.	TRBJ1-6	TGTGCCAGCAGCCCTAATTTGGCAAATAATTCACCCCTCCACTTT	CASSPNLANNSPLHF
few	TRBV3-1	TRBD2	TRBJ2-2	TGTGCCAGCACCGCCGGGGGGGCCCACCCTCCCTACACCGGGGAGCTGTTTTTT	CASTAGGAHPPYTGELFF
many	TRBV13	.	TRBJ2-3	TGTGCCAGCAGTCTGGGACTTGGGGTATGGGATACGCAGTATTTT	CASSLGLGVWDTQYF
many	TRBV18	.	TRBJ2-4	TGTGCCAGCTCACCAAAGGACAGAGTCGCCAAAAACATTCAGTACTTC	CASSPKDRVAKNIQYF
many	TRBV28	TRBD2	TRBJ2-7	TGTGCCAGCAGCCTGGGACTAGCGGGAAACCACCTATACGAGCAGTACTTC	CASSLGLAGNHLYEQYF
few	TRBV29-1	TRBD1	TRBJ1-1	TGCAGCGGGGGGACAGGGTTGAACACTGAAGCTTTCTTT	CSGGTGLNTEAFF
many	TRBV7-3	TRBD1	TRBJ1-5	TGTGCCAGCAGCTCGACAGGGGTCGGCAATCAGCCCCAGCATTTT	CASSSTGVGNQPQHF
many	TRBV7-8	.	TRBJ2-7	TGTGCCAGCAGCTTAGCGCCAGGCCTAAGCTCCTACGAGCAGTACTTC	CASSLAPGLSSYEQYF
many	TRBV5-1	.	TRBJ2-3	TGCGCCAGCAGCTTGGCCCCCGGGACGCCGAACACAGATACGCAGTATTTT	CASSLAPGTPNTDTQYF
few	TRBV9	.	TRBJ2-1	TGTGCCAGCAGCGTAGCGGGCTATTACAATGAGCAGTTCTTC	CASSVAGYYNEQFF
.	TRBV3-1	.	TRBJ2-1	TGTGCCAGCAGCCAAGAAGAAGGAGACAAAATTCTTGATGAGCAGTTCTTC	CASSQEEGDKILDEQFF
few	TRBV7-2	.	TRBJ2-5	TGTGCCAGCAGCTCCAGACAGGAGGGGGCCCAGTACTTC	CASSSRQEGAQYF
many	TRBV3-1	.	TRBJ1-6	TGTGCCAGCAGCCAAGCTGGGAATTCACCCCTCCACTTT	CASSQAGNSPLHF
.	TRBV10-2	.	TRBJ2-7	TGCGCCACCCAGGAGGTGCAGGGAAGGACCTACGAGCAGTACTTC	CATQEVQGRTYEQYF
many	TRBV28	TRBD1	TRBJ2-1	TGTGCCAGCAGTTTGACAGGGGGCGCCCACAATGAGCAGTTCTTC	CASSLTGGAHNEQFF
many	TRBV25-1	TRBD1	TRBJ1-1	TGTGCCAGCAGTGACCGACAGGGTATGATGGCTGAAGCTTTCTTT	CASSDRQGMMAEAFF
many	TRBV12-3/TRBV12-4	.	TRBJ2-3	TGTGCCAGCACCCCACGTGGGGCGCGTCGCCCAGATACGCAGTATTTT	CASTPRGARRPDTQYF
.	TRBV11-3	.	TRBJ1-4	TGTGCCAGCAGCGGCCCCCGGGACCCGGGGACTGAAAAACTGTTTTTT	CASSGPRDPGTEKLFF
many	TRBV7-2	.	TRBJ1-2	TGTGCCAGCAGCTTCCGGGACACGTCTAACTATGGCTACACCTTC	CASSFRDTSNYGYTF
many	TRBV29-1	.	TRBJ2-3	TGCAGCGTCCCAAATCTGTGGTCCGCGTACACGCAGTATTTT	CSVPNLWSAYTQYF
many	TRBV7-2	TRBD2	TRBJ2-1	TGTGCCAGCAGCAGTCTCGCGGGGGGGATTAATGAGCAGTTCTTC	CASSSLAGGINEQFF
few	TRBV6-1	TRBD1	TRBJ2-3	TGTGCCAGCAGGGACAGGGGTCCCACAGATACGCAGTATTTT	CASRDRGPTDTQYF
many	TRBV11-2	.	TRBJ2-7	TGTGCCAGCAGCTACAACCCAGGTGCCCACTACGAGCAGTACTTC	CASSYNPGAHYEQYF
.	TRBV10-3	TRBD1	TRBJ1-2	TGTGCCATCAACCCGGGACAGAATAACTATGGCTACACCTTC	CAINPGQNNYGYTF
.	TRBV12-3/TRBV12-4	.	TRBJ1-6	TGTGCCAGCAGTTTTTACCGGCCACCCCTCCACTTT	CASSFYRPPLHF
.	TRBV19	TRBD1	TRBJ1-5	TGTGCCAGTAGTGAACGGGACAGGGGGCCCCTTTATAGCAATCAGCCCCAGCATTTT	CASSERDRGPLYSNQPQHF
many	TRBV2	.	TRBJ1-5	TGTGCCAAAACGTTGACGGGTGGCAATCAGCCCCAGCATTTT	CAKTLTGGNQPQHF
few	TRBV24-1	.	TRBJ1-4	TGTGCCACCAGTGAAACGGGAGGAACTAATGAAAAACTGTTTTTT	CATSETGGTNEKLFF
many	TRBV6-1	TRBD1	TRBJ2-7	TGTGCCAGCGTCGGGACAGGGGTTAACGAGCAGTACTTC	CASVGTGVNEQYF
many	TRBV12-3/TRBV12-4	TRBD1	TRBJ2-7	TGTGCCAGCAGCGGGACAGGGAACCCCTACGAGCAGTACTTC	CASSGTGNPYEQYF
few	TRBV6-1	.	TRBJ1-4	TGTGCCAGCAGCCGAAGGACGGCGGAGGAAAAACTGTTTTTT	CASSRRTAEEKLFF
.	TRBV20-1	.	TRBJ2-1	TGCAGTGCTAGAGTGGGGTGGGATGAGCAGTTCTTC	CSARVGWDEQFF
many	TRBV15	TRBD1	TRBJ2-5	TGTGCCACCAGCAGACCGAATTGGGGACAGCAAGAGACCCAGTACTTC	CATSRPNWGQQETQYF
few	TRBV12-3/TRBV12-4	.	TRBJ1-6	TGTGCCAGCAGTTTAGACAGGGTAGGATCACCCCTCCACTTT	CASSLDRVGSPLHF
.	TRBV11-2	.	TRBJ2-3	TGTGCCAGCAGCCCGGGGGAGCGGAGCACAGATACGCAGTATTTT	CASSPGERSTDTQYF
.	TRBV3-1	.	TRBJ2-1	TGTGCCAGCAGCCCCACCGGGAGCACCTTTAATGAGCAGTTCTTC	CASSPTGSTFNEQFF
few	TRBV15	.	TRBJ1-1	TGTGCCACCAGCAGTTACTCAGGGATAGGGCCGAACACTGAAGCTTTCTTT	CATSSYSGIGPNTEAFF
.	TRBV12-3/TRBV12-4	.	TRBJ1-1	TGTGCCAGCCTTAGGGTGAACACTGAAGCTTTCTTT	CASLRVNTEAFF
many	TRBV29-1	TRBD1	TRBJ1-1	TGCAGCGTACAGGGGGACAACACTGAAGCTTTCTTT	CSVQGDNTEAFF
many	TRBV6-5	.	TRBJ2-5	TGTGCCAGCAGGGGTTCGGAGACCCAGTACTTC	CASRGSETQYF
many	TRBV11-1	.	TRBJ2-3	TGTGCCAGCAGCCCAAAAAGGGGGGGCACAGATACGCAGTATTTT	CASSPKRGGTDTQYF
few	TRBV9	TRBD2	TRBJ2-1	TGTGCCAGCAGCGGACGGGCAGCCGGGACTAGATCCTACAATGAGCAGTTCTTC	CASSGRAAGTRSYNEQFF